This T cell receptor (beta chain) was obtained from a study of blood T cell repertoires in COVID-19. Authors' processing steps: Estimated nucleated cell counts came from reference gene primer amplification. Profiling relied on immunoSEQ multiplex PCR, and the TCRdb table lists in-frame clones only, not all of them. V, J and clone size are those of that table, while D and trimming were read from the DNA. The sample records under 250,000 clones, over 70% being singletons. V dropped 3 bases and J dropped 4 bases, with 19 bases sitting between them. The CDR3 contains 17 residues. The germline gives CDR1 KGHSH, CDR2 LQKENI.

This chain joins TRBV18 and TRBJ1-3, with a tentative D call TRBD1 (6 bases). This TCR was recovered from a man aged 35 to 55 with active or convalescent COVID-19. Input material: peripheral blood. This CDR3 is CASSPYSGVADGNTIYF. In DNA form, the CDR3 reads TGTGCCAGCTCACCTTACTCAGGGGTCGCAGACGGAAACACCATATATTTT.